These T cell receptor beta chains were read from a single sample in a study of blood T cell repertoires in COVID-19. Repertoires were generated with immunoSEQ multiplex PCR, while TCRdb's copy carries only in-frame clones and drops some. The repertoire includes about 440,000 clones, roughly 87% of them detected once, and under 2% sits in the top ten. The material sequenced was PBMCs or T cells enriched from blood (not recorded which). The receptors derive from a woman between 18 and 29 years old with acute COVID-19. CDR3s include the opening cysteine and the closing phenylalanine or tryptophan. The D gene is left open where the match is weak. Clone size is stated in some rows and not others, as once, few, many or a class when expanded.

clone size,J gene,V gene,D gene,CDR3 DNA,CDR3 protein
once,TRBJ1-1,TRBV5-1,TRBD1,TGCGCCAGCAGCTTGGGACAGGGGGCGCGGAACACTGAAGCTTTCTTT,CASSLGQGARNTEAFF
NA,TRBJ2-7,TRBV9,TRBD1,TGTGCCAGCAGCGCTACGGGACAGGGTTACGAGCAGTACTTC,CASSATGQGYEQYF
NA,TRBJ1-2,TRBV9,TRBD1,TGTGCCAGCAGCGTAGCTAGACAGGGGACGAACTATGGCTACACCTTC,CASSVARQGTNYGYTF
NA,TRBJ2-1,TRBV29-1,TRBD2,TGCAGCGTTGAGAGGGAGGACGGGAGGGACTACAATGAGCAGTTCTTC,CSVEREDGRDYNEQFF
NA,TRBJ2-6,TRBV7-2,TRBD1,TGTGCCAGCAGTTCAGGACAGGGGGCTGGGGCCAACGTCCTGACTTTC,CASSSGQGAGANVLTF
NA,TRBJ2-6,TRBV4-3,NA,TGCGCCAGCAGCCAAGTGGAGGGGACTGGGGCCAACGTCCTGACTTTC,CASSQVEGTGANVLTF
NA,TRBJ2-7,TRBV7-8,TRBD1,TGTGCCAGCAGCTTAGCGACAGGGTCCTACGAGCAGTACTTC,CASSLATGSYEQYF
NA,TRBJ1-2,TRBV19,NA,TGTGCCAGTAGTCTAATCGGTCCGGACTTGAATGGCTACACCTTC,CASSLIGPDLNGYTF
NA,TRBJ1-2,TRBV4-1,NA,TGCGCCAGCAGCCAAGATCCTCAGATCTATGGCTACACCTTC,CASSQDPQIYGYTF
once,TRBJ2-5,TRBV29-1,NA,TGCAGCGTCGCCGGGATTCAAGAGACCCAGTACTTC,CSVAGIQETQYF
NA,TRBJ1-1,TRBV7-3,NA,TGTGCCAGCAGCTTAAAGCCTAAGACAGGCATGCTTAACACTGAAGCTTTCTTT,CASSLKPKTGMLNTEAFF
NA,TRBJ2-7,TRBV19,TRBD1,TGTGCCAGTAGTATAGGGTCGACAGGGGGCTTCTACGAGCAGTACTTC,CASSIGSTGGFYEQYF
NA,TRBJ1-5,TRBV7-3,NA,TGTGCCAGCAGCTCCACCAAGGGAGGTCCCCAGCATTTT,CASSSTKGGPQHF
NA,TRBJ1-2,TRBV6-5,NA,TGTGCCAGCAGTTACTCGGCCGGGGGAGCGGACTATGGCTACACCTTC,CASSYSAGGADYGYTF
NA,TRBJ2-7,TRBV18,NA,TGTGCCAGCTCACTGGAGACCTACGAGCAGTACTTC,CASSLETYEQYF
NA,TRBJ1-1,TRBV19,TRBD1,TGTGCCAGTAGTAACTTTGGGACAGGGCGGGTCTTT,CASSNFGTGRVF
NA,TRBJ1-6,TRBV6-5,TRBD1,TGTGCCAGCAGTCAGGACAGGGGTAATTCACCCCTCCACTTT,CASSQDRGNSPLHF
once,TRBJ1-4,TRBV2,NA,TGTGCCAGCAGTTTACACAGGGTTAATGAAAAACTGTTTTTT,CASSLHRVNEKLFF
NA,TRBJ2-7,TRBV5-6,TRBD1,TGTGCCAGCAGCTCCGGGACAGGGAGCCACGAGCAGTACTTC,CASSSGTGSHEQYF
NA,TRBJ2-3,TRBV11-2,TRBD1,TGTGCCAGCCGAAAAGGAGACAGGGAAACAGATACGCAGTATTTT,CASRKGDRETDTQYF
NA,TRBJ2-7,TRBV6-5,TRBD2,TGTGCCAGCAGCCGCGGGACTAGCGGAACCTACGAGCAGTACTTC,CASSRGTSGTYEQYF
NA,TRBJ1-2,TRBV6-2/TRBV6-3,TRBD1,TGTGCCAGCAGTTACCAGAGGACAGGGTTGGATGGCTACACCTTC,CASSYQRTGLDGYTF
NA,TRBJ1-5,TRBV12-2,NA,TGTGCAAGTCGACAGGGACAGGGCCATTATAGCAATCAGCCCCAGCATTTT,CASRQGQGHYSNQPQHF
NA,TRBJ1-5,TRBV15,NA,TGTGCCACCGGGAAGGGGGATCAGCCCCAGCATTTT,CATGKGDQPQHF
NA,TRBJ1-2,TRBV18,NA,TGTGCCAGCTCAACAGGGACGGACAATGGCTACACCTTC,CASSTGTDNGYTF
NA,TRBJ1-3,TRBV11-2,TRBD1,TGTGCCAGCAGCTTACAGGGGGCCTCTGGAAACACCATATATTTT,CASSLQGASGNTIYF
NA,TRBJ1-1,TRBV28,TRBD1,TGTGCCAGCAGTCTCCATCGCCTCGGACAGGGAGGAGGGGACACTGAAGCTTTCTTT,CASSLHRLGQGGGDTEAFF
NA,TRBJ2-1,TRBV24-1,TRBD1,TGTGCCACCAGTGATTTGCCCGGACAGGACCACTACAATGAGCAGTTCTTC,CATSDLPGQDHYNEQFF
NA,TRBJ1-5,TRBV4-2,NA,TGTGCCAGCAGCCAAAAACAGGGAAGCAATCAGCCCCAGCATTTT,CASSQKQGSNQPQHF
NA,TRBJ2-3,TRBV15,NA,TGTGCCACCAGCAAGAGTTCAGATACGCAGTATTTT,CATSKSSDTQYF
NA,TRBJ1-3,TRBV3-1/TRBV3-2,NA,TGTGCCAGCAGCCAAGATTGGGGGGCTGGAAACACCATATATTTT,CASSQDWGAGNTIYF
NA,TRBJ1-2,TRBV28,NA,TGTGCCAGCAGTTGGACGGGTGACAGGACTAACTATGGCTACACCTTC,CASSWTGDRTNYGYTF
once,TRBJ1-2,TRBV3-1/TRBV3-2,TRBD1,TGTGCCAGCAGCCAAGTCAGGGGGAACTATGGCTACACCTTC,CASSQVRGNYGYTF
NA,TRBJ1-1,TRBV5-1,NA,TGCGCCAGCAGGTCGACAGAAAGCACTGAAGCTTTCTTT,CASRSTESTEAFF
NA,TRBJ1-5,TRBV6-5,TRBD1,TGTGCCAGCAGTTCTACACCGGGACAGGGATATCAGCCCCAGCATTTT,CASSSTPGQGYQPQHF